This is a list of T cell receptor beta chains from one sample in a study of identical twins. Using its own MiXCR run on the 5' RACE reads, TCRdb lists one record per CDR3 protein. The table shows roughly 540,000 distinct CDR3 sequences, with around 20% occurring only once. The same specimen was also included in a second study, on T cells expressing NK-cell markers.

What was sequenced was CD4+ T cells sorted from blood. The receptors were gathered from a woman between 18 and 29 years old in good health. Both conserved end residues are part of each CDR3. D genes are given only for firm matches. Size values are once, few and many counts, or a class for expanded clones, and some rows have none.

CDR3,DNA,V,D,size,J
CSVEAARSETQYF,TGCAGCGTTGAGGCGGCTAGGTCGGAGACCCAGTACTTC,TRBV29-1,-,many,TRBJ2-5
CASSLVSEGEQFF,TGCGCCAGCAGCTTGGTTTCGGAGGGTGAGCAGTTCTTC,TRBV5-1,-,-,TRBJ2-1
CASSLTGSQETQYF,TGTGCCAGCAGCTTGACAGGATCCCAAGAGACCCAGTACTTC,TRBV7-9,-,few,TRBJ2-5
CASSLGAGTEAFF,TGTGCCAGCAGCTTAGGAGCGGGCACTGAAGCTTTCTTT,TRBV7-9,-,-,TRBJ1-1
CASSFGFERTEKLFF,TGTGCCAGCAGCTTTGGTTTCGAACGGACGGAAAAACTGTTTTTT,TRBV7-9,-,-,TRBJ1-4
CSVEPSLPRGEQFF,TGCAGCGTTGAACCCTCTTTGCCTAGAGGCGAGCAGTTCTTC,TRBV29-1,-,many,TRBJ2-1
CSVDRGSGNTIYF,TGCAGCGTTGACCGTGGTTCTGGAAACACCATATATTTT,TRBV29-1,-,-,TRBJ1-3
CASSPEPGQNTGELFF,TGCGCCAGCAGCCCCGAGCCGGGCCAGAACACCGGGGAGCTGTTTTTT,TRBV4-1,-,-,TRBJ2-2
CASSQGLLTDTQYF,TGTGCCAGCAGTCAGGGACTGCTCACAGATACGCAGTATTTT,TRBV6-1,-,-,TRBJ2-3
CASSLAFQVETQYF,TGTGCCAGCAGCTTAGCGTTTCAGGTAGAGACCCAGTACTTC,TRBV7-6,-,few,TRBJ2-5
CASSQEGRAIYEQYF,TGTGCCAGCAGCCAAGAAGGCAGGGCGATTTACGAGCAGTACTTC,TRBV14,-,-,TRBJ2-7
CASSGTGGVETQYF,TGTGCCAGCAGTGGGACAGGGGGAGTGGAGACCCAGTACTTC,TRBV2,TRBD1,-,TRBJ2-5
CATWDRGTYEQYF,TGTGCCACCTGGGACAGGGGGACCTACGAGCAGTACTTC,TRBV27,TRBD1,-,TRBJ2-7
CASKPGGRGHIQETQYF,TGTGCCAGCAAACCGGGTGGACGGGGCCACATACAAGAGACCCAGTACTTC,TRBV7-2,-,-,TRBJ2-5
CAWSDGGNQPQHF,TGTGCCTGGAGCGACGGGGGTAATCAGCCCCAGCATTTT,TRBV30,-,-,TRBJ1-5
CASSNGRGAYEQYF,TGTGCCAGTAGTAACGGGCGGGGCGCCTACGAGCAGTACTTC,TRBV19,-,-,TRBJ2-7
CSATGQGPTDTQYF,TGCAGTGCCACTGGACAGGGGCCCACAGATACGCAGTATTTT,TRBV20-1,TRBD1,few,TRBJ2-3
CASSQDPGGQGGTQYF,TGTGCCAGCAGCCAAGATCCCGGCGGACAGGGTGGAACCCAGTACTTC,TRBV3-1,TRBD1,-,TRBJ2-5
CASSLTSHNEQFF,TGTGCCAGCAGCTTAACCAGTCACAATGAGCAGTTCTTC,TRBV7-2,-,-,TRBJ2-1
CASSQEDRTRAFF,TGTGCCAGCAGCCAAGAGGACCGCACGAGGGCTTTCTTT,TRBV11-3,-,-,TRBJ1-1
CASAMTSGEQYF,TGTGCTAGTGCCATGACTAGCGGCGAGCAGTACTTC,TRBV12-5,TRBD2,few,TRBJ2-7
CASSSIRPTGGYTQYF,TGTGCCAGCAGTTCGATAAGACCAACGGGGGGTTATACGCAGTATTTT,TRBV12-3/TRBV12-4,TRBD2,-,TRBJ2-3
CSANTGGNTEAFF,TGCAGTGCTAACACAGGGGGGAACACTGAAGCTTTCTTT,TRBV20-1,TRBD1,few,TRBJ1-1
CASTTDSPTEAFF,TGTGCCAGCACAACGGACAGTCCCACTGAAGCTTTCTTT,TRBV6-2/TRBV6-3,-,few,TRBJ1-1
CASSARGAGELFF,TGTGCCAGCAGCGCCCGGGGGGCCGGGGAGCTGTTTTTT,TRBV9,TRBD2,-,TRBJ2-2